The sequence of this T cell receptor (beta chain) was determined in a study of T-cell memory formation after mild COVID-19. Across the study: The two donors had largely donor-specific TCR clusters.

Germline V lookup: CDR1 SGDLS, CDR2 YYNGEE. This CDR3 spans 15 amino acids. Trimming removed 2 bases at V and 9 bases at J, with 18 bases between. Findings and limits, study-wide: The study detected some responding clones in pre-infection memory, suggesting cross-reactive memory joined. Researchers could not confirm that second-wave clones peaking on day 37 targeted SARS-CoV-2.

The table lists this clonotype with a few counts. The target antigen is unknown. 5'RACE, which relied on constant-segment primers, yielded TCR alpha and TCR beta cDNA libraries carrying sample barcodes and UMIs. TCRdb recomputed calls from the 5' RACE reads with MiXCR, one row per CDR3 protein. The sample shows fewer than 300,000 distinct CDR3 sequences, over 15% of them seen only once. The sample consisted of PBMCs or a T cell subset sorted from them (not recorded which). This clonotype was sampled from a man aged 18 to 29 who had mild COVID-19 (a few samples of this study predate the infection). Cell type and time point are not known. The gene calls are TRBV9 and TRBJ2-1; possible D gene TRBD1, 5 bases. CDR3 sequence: CASSVLGQGGGEQFF. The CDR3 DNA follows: TGTGCCAGCAGCGTCCTCGGGCAGGGTGGCGGTGAGCAGTTCTTC.